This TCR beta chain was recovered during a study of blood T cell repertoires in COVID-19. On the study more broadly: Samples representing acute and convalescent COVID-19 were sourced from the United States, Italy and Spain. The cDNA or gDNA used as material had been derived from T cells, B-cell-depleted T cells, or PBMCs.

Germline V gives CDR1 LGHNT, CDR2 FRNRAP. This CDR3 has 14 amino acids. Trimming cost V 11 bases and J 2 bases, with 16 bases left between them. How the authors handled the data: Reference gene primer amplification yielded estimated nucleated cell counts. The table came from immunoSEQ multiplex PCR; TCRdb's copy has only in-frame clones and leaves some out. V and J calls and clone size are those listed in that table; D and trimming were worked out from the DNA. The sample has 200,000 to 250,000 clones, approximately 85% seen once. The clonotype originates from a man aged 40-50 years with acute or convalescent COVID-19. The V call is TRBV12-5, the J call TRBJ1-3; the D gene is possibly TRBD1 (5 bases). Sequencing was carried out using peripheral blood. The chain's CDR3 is CAGTEGTPGNTIYF. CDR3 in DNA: TGTGCTGGGACTGAGGGGACCCCTGGAAACACCATATATTTT.